This TCR beta chain stems from a study of T cell clones after liver transplantation. Study summary: Tolerance: complete withdrawal held at least one year, liver enzymes staying within twice normal.

Unstimulated PBMCs were sorted into CD3+CD4+ and CD3+CD8+ populations. The method was immunoSEQ multiplex PCR; TCRdb's version includes in-frame clones alone and lacks a portion of them. In the table there are 35,000 to 45,000 clones, 85% to 90% of which are singletons. V trimming: 1 base; J trimming: 4 bases; junction bases outside the gene matches: 7. The germline V gene has CDR1 SGHTS and CDR2 YDEGEE. The CDR3 covers 15 residues. The sample here was CD4+ T cells from blood, taken 24 months after liver transplant. V is TRBV5-8 and J is TRBJ1-1, with 7 bases fitting TRBD1. This TCR came from a human patient who received a liver transplant. Part of the T cell pool may stem from the graft donor. In nucleotides, the CDR3 is TGTGCCAGCAGCTTGATAACAGGGGACAGCACTGAAGCTTTCTTT. Amino acid sequence: CASSLITGDSTEAFF.